This T cell receptor beta chain was documented in a study of metastatic and nonmetastatic thyroid tumors. Study-level information: Comparative analysis of repertoires was undertaken across blood and tumor or nodule tissue obtained from malignant and benign thyroid patients.

Prior to thyroid surgery, none of the patients had received any treatment. The sample holds many counts of this clone. The target antigen is unknown. V gave up 5 bases and J gave up 4 bases, with 14 bases separating them. The germline V gene has CDR1 SGHAT and CDR2 FQNNGV. The CDR3 runs 14 residues. Original methodology: A distant-metastasis classifier for papillary thyroid cancer was built using CDR3 differences across clinicopathological groups. TCRdb ran MiXCR on the PCR reads. TCRdb, not the original authors, processed these V and J calls. The table has roughly 40,000 clones, 9% to 14% seen once. Notes on the study in general: Relative to benign nodules, malignant thyroid tumors were reportedly characterized by significantly elevated TCR beta diversity in blood and tumor.

The chain is built from TRBV11-2 and TRBJ1-2; D might be TRBD1 (5 bases). This clonotype originated in a male donor with papillary thyroid cancer or a benign thyroid nodule (not recorded which). Some clones in this sample may be carry-over from other donors' samples. The sample was blood. The CDR3 DNA follows: TGTGCCAGCAGCCCCGAAGGGGACGCCTATGGCTACACCTTC. Residues: CASSPEGDAYGYTF.